The rows below give T cell receptor beta chains drawn from one sample of a study of cytomegalovirus exposure and HLA in healthy donors. The data were produced by immunoSEQ multiplex PCR, yet TCRdb's version contains in-frame clones alone and is incomplete. This sample has about 180,000 clones; roughly four fifths occur once, and the top ten carry over 2.5%. The sample taken for sequencing was PBMCs. Every receptor here comes from a male donor in good health and CMV-seronegative. Both conserved end residues are part of each CDR3. A D gene is named only where the DNA matches it firmly. Clone size is shown for a subset of rows, as once, few, many or a class of expanded clone.

>TRBJ2-3|TRBV7-9|TRBD2|-
CASSSGLAGVADTQYF
TGTGCCAGCAGCTCGGGACTAGCGGGAGTGGCAGATACGCAGTATTTT
>TRBJ1-1|TRBV6-5|-|-
CASSYSTGNTEAFF
TGTGCCAGCAGTTACTCGACGGGGAACACTGAAGCTTTCTTT
>TRBJ2-3|TRBV7-3|-|-
CASSLMGTSTDTQYF
TGTGCCAGCAGCTTAATGGGGACTAGCACAGATACGCAGTATTTT
>TRBJ2-1|TRBV19|-|-
CASSMLLKPGNSPNEQFF
TGTGCCAGTAGTATGTTACTAAAACCGGGGAATAGTCCCAATGAGCAGTTCTTC
>TRBJ2-7|TRBV12-5|-|-
CASGTDRPYEQYF
TGTGCTAGTGGCACTGACAGACCCTACGAGCAGTACTTC
>TRBJ1-1|TRBV2|TRBD1|once
CASNLGTGASEAFF
TGTGCCAGCAATCTTGGAACAGGGGCCTCTGAAGCTTTCTTT
>TRBJ1-2|TRBV4-1|TRBD1|-
CASSARTGPLLPRYGYTF
TGCGCCAGCAGCGCCAGGACAGGGCCGCTGCTACCCCGTTATGGCTACACCTTC
>TRBJ2-1|TRBV9|TRBD2|-
CASSGSGGLYNEQFF
TGTGCCAGCAGCGGGAGCGGGGGCCTTTACAATGAGCAGTTCTTC
>TRBJ2-7|TRBV4-1|TRBD2|-
CASSQEERGVSYEQYF
TGCGCCAGCAGCCAAGAAGAGCGGGGGGTTTCCTACGAGCAGTACTTC
>TRBJ2-1|TRBV19|-|-
CASSITLAGNEQFF
TGTGCCAGTAGTATAACCCTAGCTGGTAATGAGCAGTTCTTC
>TRBJ1-3|TRBV30|-|few
CAWSPGSGNTIYF
TGTGCCTGGAGTCCGGGCTCTGGAAACACCATATATTTT
>TRBJ2-2|TRBV30|TRBD1|-
CAWDRDSIGEGTGELFF
TGTGCCTGGGATCGGGACAGCATAGGAGAGGGCACCGGGGAGCTGTTTTTT
>TRBJ2-3|TRBV6-5|TRBD2|-
CASRVGGSNTQYF
TGTGCCAGCAGGGTGGGCGGGAGTAATACGCAGTATTTT
>TRBJ2-5|TRBV15|-|-
CATSGAGYQETQYF
TGTGCCACCAGCGGGGCGGGGTACCAAGAGACCCAGTACTTC
>TRBJ2-7|TRBV4-2|TRBD2|-
CASSQGRSGGAYEQYF
TGTGCCAGCAGCCAAGGACGTAGCGGGGGGGCCTACGAGCAGTACTTC
>TRBJ2-1|TRBV9|-|-
CASSTPGEVTNEQFF
TGTGCCAGCAGCACCCCCGGGGAGGTTACCAATGAGCAGTTCTTC
>TRBJ2-1|TRBV29-1|TRBD1|-
CSVEPTGARNEQFF
TGCAGCGTTGAACCGACAGGGGCGCGCAATGAGCAGTTCTTC
>TRBJ2-7|TRBV4-2|TRBD2|-
CASSQGVLAGGAPYEQYF
TGTGCCAGCAGCCAAGGTGTCCTAGCGGGGGGGGCGCCCTACGAGCAGTACTTC
>TRBJ2-7|TRBV6-6|-|-
CASSPGLFYEQYF
TGTGCCAGCAGTCCGGGACTTTTCTACGAGCAGTACTTC
>TRBJ2-1|TRBV6-5|TRBD2|few
CASSYSLPGGAYEQFF
TGTGCCAGCAGTTACTCGCTCCCCGGGGGGGCCTATGAGCAGTTCTTC
>TRBJ1-6|TRBV27|-|-
CASSLEIRNSPLHF
TGTGCCAGCAGCCTAGAAATCCGAAATTCACCCCTCCACTTT
>TRBJ1-5|TRBV7-8|-|-
CASSLGTKAPGSNQPQHF
TGTGCCAGCAGCTTAGGTACCAAGGCCCCGGGAAGCAATCAGCCCCAGCATTTT
>TRBJ1-5|TRBV18|-|-
CASSPDSFRDQPQHF
TGTGCCAGCTCACCCGACAGTTTTCGGGATCAGCCCCAGCATTTT
>TRBJ2-3|TRBV28|-|-
CASTKPGDTQYF
TGTGCCAGCACGAAACCGGGGGATACGCAGTATTTT
>TRBJ1-5|TRBV28|-|-
CASSLHDTYQPQHF
TGTGCCAGCAGTTTGCACGACACATATCAGCCCCAGCATTTT
>TRBJ1-1|TRBV18|-|-
CASSRTDEGGAFF
TGTGCCAGCTCTCGGACAGATGAGGGTGGAGCTTTCTTT
>TRBJ1-3|TRBV5-8|TRBD1|many
CASSSDRVPGNTIYF
TGTGCCAGCAGCTCCGACAGGGTGCCTGGAAACACCATATATTTT
>TRBJ1-2|TRBV6-5|TRBD1|few
CASSPGTALDYGYTF
TGTGCCAGCAGTCCCGGGACAGCCTTGGACTATGGCTACACCTTC
>TRBJ1-3|TRBV30|TRBD1|-
CAWSGGTGKYISSGNTIYF
TGTGCCTGGAGTGGGGGGACAGGGAAATATATTAGCTCTGGAAACACCATATATTTT
>TRBJ1-2|TRBV6-5|-|once
CASRGSSYGYTF
TGCGCCAGCAGGGGCAGTTCCTATGGCTACACCTTC
>TRBJ1-2|TRBV15|-|-
CATSRDPWRQNYGYTF
TGTGCCACCAGCAGAGATCCATGGCGACAGAACTATGGCTACACCTTC
>TRBJ2-1|TRBV14|-|-
CASSPLAYNEQFF
TGTGCCAGCAGCCCACTCGCCTACAATGAGCAGTTCTTC
>TRBJ1-3|TRBV19|TRBD1|-
CASSTQGGIGNTIYF
TGTGCCAGTAGTACACAGGGGGGAATCGGAAACACCATATATTTT
>TRBJ2-2|TRBV14|TRBD1|-
CASSQLDRELTGELFF
TGTGCCAGCAGCCAGTTGGACAGGGAACTAACCGGGGAGCTGTTTTTT
>TRBJ2-3|TRBV10-3|-|-
CAISAKGISTDTQYF
TGTGCCATCAGTGCTAAGGGGATAAGCACAGATACGCAGTATTTT
>TRBJ2-4|TRBV4-1|-|-
CASSQATEANIQYF
TGCGCCAGCAGCCAAGCGACTGAGGCAAACATTCAGTACTTC
>TRBJ1-1|TRBV6-5|TRBD1|-
CASSQPGQGDTEAFF
TGTGCCAGCAGTCAGCCGGGACAGGGGGACACTGAAGCTTTCTTT
>TRBJ2-1|TRBV11-3|-|-
CASSLGVASHSYNEQFF
TGTGCCAGCAGCTTAGGGGTAGCTAGCCACTCCTACAATGAGCAGTTCTTC
>TRBJ1-3|TRBV30|-|-
CACTLRLGNTIYF
TGTGCCTGCACCCTCAGACTCGGAAACACCATATATTTT
>TRBJ2-3|TRBV27|TRBD2|once
CATDLWGTSGSTQYF
TGTGCCACCGATTTATGGGGGACTAGCGGGAGTACGCAGTATTTT
>TRBJ1-5|TRBV9|TRBD1|-
CASSAQGQGDQPQHF
TGTGCCAGCAGCGCCCAGGGACAGGGAGATCAGCCCCAGCATTTT
>TRBJ2-7|TRBV29-1|TRBD2|-
CSAQGTSGGSSYEQYF
TGCAGCGCCCAGGGGACTAGCGGGGGTAGCTCCTACGAGCAGTACTTC
>TRBJ1-1|TRBV14|-|-
CASSPIGGKAFF
TGTGCCAGCAGCCCCATCGGGGGAAAAGCTTTCTTT
>TRBJ2-3|TRBV30|TRBD2|once
CAWSDLAGGYTDTQYF
TGTGCCTGGAGTGACCTAGCGGGGGGGTACACAGATACGCAGTATTTT
>TRBJ2-3|TRBV4-1|-|-
CASSREDLNTDTQYF
TGCGCCAGCAGCCGAGAAGATCTAAACACAGATACGCAGTATTTT
>TRBJ1-5|TRBV28|-|-
CASSLVGRGSNQPQHF
TGTGCCAGCAGTTTGGTTGGTCGGGGGAGTAACCAGCCCCAGCATTTT
>TRBJ1-6|TRBV30|TRBD1|-
CAWSQGDRGSYNSPLHF
TGTGCCTGGAGTCAAGGGGACAGGGGCTCCTATAATTCACCCCTCCACTTT
>TRBJ2-1|TRBV27|TRBD2|-
CASSLWSSGRAYNEQFF
TGTGCCAGCAGTTTATGGAGTAGTGGGAGGGCCTACAATGAGCAGTTCTTC
>TRBJ1-5|TRBV2|-|few
CASRGVDPPQHF
TGTGCCAGCAGAGGGGTTGATCCCCCCCAGCATTTT
>TRBJ1-5|TRBV4-1|-|-
CASSQAGQSNQPQHF
TGCGCCAGCAGCCAAGCCGGACAGAGCAATCAGCCCCAGCATTTT
>TRBJ1-5|TRBV7-8|-|-
CASSAPGLTSASNQPQHF
TGTGCCAGCAGCGCGCCGGGACTGACGAGCGCGAGCAATCAGCCCCAGCATTTT
>TRBJ1-5|TRBV28|-|-
CASSSYSNQPQHF
TGTGCCAGCAGCTCCTATAGCAATCAGCCCCAGCATTTT
>TRBJ2-1|TRBV5-1|TRBD2|few
CASSLVAGGLNEQFF
TGCGCCAGCAGCTTGGTTGCGGGGGGCCTCAATGAGCAGTTCTTC
>TRBJ1-5|TRBV4-1|TRBD1|-
CASSHPGQVRGQPQHF
TGCGCCAGCAGCCATCCAGGACAGGTGCGGGGACAGCCCCAGCATTTT
>TRBJ1-6|TRBV2|-|-
CASSGQQGPSPLHF
TGTGCCAGCAGTGGTCAACAGGGACCCTCACCCCTCCACTTT